The 26 T cell receptor beta chains in this list originate from one sample, sequenced in a study of alternative splicing in chronic myeloid leukemia remission. The time point: chronic-phase CML before TKI therapy (screening/day 1). Poly-A-selected mRNA from about 1,000 ng total RNA formed the libraries. With the bulk RNA-seq reads reprocessed, TCRdb shows one record per CDR3 protein and no DNA. Among approximately 710 distinct CDR3 sequences listed, around 97% were seen once. Sequencing used PBMCs or total blood leukocytes (not recorded which), obtained at diagnosis. The origin of the receptors is an adult with chronic myeloid leukemia.

The chain links TRBV3-1 to TRBJ1-2. Germline loops: CDR1 LGHDT, CDR2 YNNKEL (reference sequence). CDR3 length: 12 amino acids. The CDR3 sequence: CASSQADRGYTF.

This clonotype was seen once. This chain uses TRBV21-1 with TRBJ1-1. TRBV21-1 is marked as a pseudogene. The CDR3 loop spans 16 amino acids. CDR3 loop: CASSKGETGLGYVAFF.

The V gene is TRBV27, the J gene TRBJ1-1. Germline lookup yields CDR1 MNHEY and CDR2 SMNVEV (reference sequence). The CDR3 length is 16 residues. The CDR3 sequence: CASSLSRIPTNTEAFF.

The chain uses TRBV3-2 and TRBJ2-1; TCRdb names TRBD1, which stays unverified in the absence of DNA. TRBV3-2 is classified as a pseudogene. The CDR3 spans 13 residues. CDR3 amino acids: CASSQSDRGQQFF.

This chain connects TRBV21-1 to TRBJ1-6. TRBV21-1 has pseudogene status. The CDR3 totals 15 residues. CDR3 residues: CASSKGGRGNSPLHF.

This chain joins TRBV6-5 and TRBJ2-1; the TCRdb call, TRBD2, lacks DNA for checking. Per the germline V gene, CDR1 is MNHEY and CDR2 is SVGAGI. The CDR3 extends over 15 amino acids. CDR3 residues: CASSSAGGPRNEQFF.

The gene calls are TRBV6-2 or TRBV6-3 and TRBJ2-7; the TCRdb D gene call, TRBD2, has no DNA to confirm it. The CDR3 runs 15 residues. In germline, CDR1 is MNHEY, CDR2 SVGEGT. CDR3 amino acids: CASSYPTIAGDEQYF.

CDR3 loop: CAWREEGNSPLHF. The chain uses TRBV30 and TRBJ1-6. The V gene's germline CDR1 is GTSNPN and CDR2 SVGIG (reference sequence). The CDR3 spans 13 residues.

The CDR3 spells CSASSSRLEETQYF. The chain couples TRBV20-1 to TRBJ2-5; TCRdb picks TRBD2, but there is no DNA to check that call. This CDR3 region has 14 residues. The germline gives CDR1 DFQATT, CDR2 SNEGSKA (reference sequence).

The CDR3 loop is CASSLGTGGGYGYTF. The V gene is TRBV11-1, the J gene TRBJ1-2; there is no DNA to check the TCRdb D call of TRBD1. CDR3 length: 15 residues. From germline, CDR1 is SGHAT and CDR2 FQDESV (reference sequence). Combining the CDR3 with reference TRBV11-1 and TRBJ1-2 gives the whole variable domain EAEVAQSPRYKITEKSQAVAFWCDPISGHATLYWYRQILGQGPELLVQFQDESVVDDSQLPKDRFSAERLKGVDSTLKIQPAELGDSAMYLCASSLGTGGGYGYTFGSGTRLTVV.

Here the CDR3 reads CASSPPSLDEQYF. The J gene is TRBJ2-7, the V gene TRBV4-2. From germline, CDR1 is LGHNA and CDR2 YNFKEQ. The CDR3 contains 13 residues.

This chain links TRBV5-1 with TRBJ1-4. This CDR3 is built from 14 residues. Germline-derived CDR1 and CDR2 are SGHRS and YFSETQ. CDR3: CASSSGQMIEKLFF.

The chain links TRBV11-2 to TRBJ2-3; TCRdb's D call of TRBD2 is untestable without DNA. CDR1 is SGHAT and CDR2 is FQNNGV in the germline V gene. The CDR3 length is 18 residues. The CDR3 region is CASSLVKRRGGYTDTQYF.

V usage is TRBV4-2 and J usage is TRBJ2-3; TCRdb returns TRBD2, unconfirmable since there is no DNA. The CDR3 runs to 16 residues. Germline assignment: CDR1 LGHNA and CDR2 YNFKEQ. The CDR3 protein is CASSQGSGRGADTQYF.

This clonotype has just one count. This rearrangement joins TRBV4-2 to TRBJ2-1; TCRdb's assignment of TRBD2 cannot be checked, as there is no DNA. Germline lookup yields CDR1 LGHNA and CDR2 YNFKEQ. The CDR3 runs 20 residues. The CDR3 loop reads CASSQDNGLAGPRSDNEQFF.

This clonotype was seen more than once but under ten times. The chain employs TRBV5-6 and TRBJ2-1; TCRdb outputs TRBD2, but without DNA this stays unchecked. This CDR3 region has 14 residues. Germline lookup yields CDR1 SGHDT and CDR2 YYEEEE. The CDR3 loop reads CASSLGTSDNEQFF.

The chain has TRBV11-2 and TRBJ2-1; the D call of TRBD2 rests on TCRdb alone, since no DNA is present to check it. The CDR3 extends over 16 amino acids. The germline V gene has CDR1 SGHAT and CDR2 FQNNGV. CDR3 loop: CASRFSSQRESHEQFF. Using reference TRBV11-2 and TRBJ2-1 for the parts outside the CDR3, the full variable domain is EAGVAQSPRYKIIEKRQSVAFWCNPISGHATLYWYQQILGQGPKLLIQFQNNGVVDDSQLPKDRFSAERLKGVDSTLKIQPAKLEDSAVYLCASRFSSQRESHEQFFGPGTRLTVL.

CDR3 protein: CASRDLGNTGELFF. This chain joins TRBV2 and TRBJ2-2; TCRdb's assignment of TRBD2 cannot be checked, as there is no DNA. Germline V CDR1 and CDR2: SNHLY, FYNNEI. The CDR3 is 14 residues long.

This chain links TRBV5-3 with TRBJ2-1; there is no DNA to check the TCRdb D call of TRBD2. TRBV5-3 is marked as an open reading frame, function uncertain. The CDR3 has 19 amino acids. CDR3 loop: CARSLISSREGLKYNEQFF.

The gene calls are TRBV28 and TRBJ1-2. CDR1 is MDHEN, CDR2 SYDVKM, per germline. CDR3 size: 13 residues. CDR3 sequence: CASRGFSNYGYTF.

The chain uses TRBV5-1 and TRBJ1-5. This CDR3 has 15 residues. The germline V gene encodes CDR1 SGHRS and CDR2 YFSETQ. CDR3 region: CASSLLGDSNQPQHF. Full variable domain (missing parts from reference TRBV5-1 and TRBJ1-5): KAGVTQTPRYLIKTRGQQVTLSCSPISGHRSVSWYQQTPGQGLQFLFEYFSETQRNKGNFPGRFSGRQFSNSRSEMNVSTLELGDSALYLCASSLLGDSNQPQHFGDGTRLSIL.

The chain is built from TRBV2 and TRBJ1-2. CDR3 length: 15 amino acids. Germline V gene sequence: CDR1 SNHLY, CDR2 FYNNEI. The CDR3 sequence is CASSPDFFRPYGYTF. Looking up the rest from reference TRBV2 and TRBJ1-2 gives the full variable domain: EPEVTQTPSHQVTQMGQEVILRCVPISNHLYFYWYRQILGQKVEFLVSFYNNEISEKSEIFDDQFSVERPDGSNFTLKIRSTKLEDSAMYFCASSPDFFRPYGYTFGSGTRLTVV.

This sequence joins TRBV18 and TRBJ2-2; the TCRdb call, TRBD2, lacks DNA for checking. CDR3 length: 17 residues. In germline, CDR1 is KGHSH, CDR2 LQKENI. The CDR3 loop reads CASSPLPGAGAVGELFF.

The rearrangement uses TRBV6-5 and TRBJ2-1; TCRdb names TRBD2, which stays unverified in the absence of DNA. The V gene's germline CDR1 is MNHEY and CDR2 SVGAGI. This CDR3 is built from 17 residues. CDR3 region: CASSYGTSGSGPDEQFF.

The chain employs TRBV27 and TRBJ2-3; with no DNA, the TCRdb D assignment of TRBD2 cannot be verified. Germline CDR1 and CDR2: MNHEY and SMNVEV (reference sequence). The CDR3 totals 14 residues. This CDR3 reads CASSLGRDSDTQYF.

The chain uses TRBV28 and TRBJ1-5. Germline assignment: CDR1 MDHEN and CDR2 SYDVKM. This CDR3 is built from 13 residues. The CDR3 here is CASSFPLNQPQHF.